These 10 T cell receptor beta chains came from one sample sequenced in a study of OX40 agonist ivuxolimab in advanced cancers. The library was generated by the immunoSEQ multiplex PCR assay. TCRdb stores this immuneACCESS table with in-frame sequences only. Part of the clones is absent; in the studies checked, under half of the shortfall reflects unresolved V genes, and no reason is known for the rest. The sample table records about 74,000 clones; about 82% of these occur just once. Approximately 7% of the sample comes from the top ten. Sequenced material: CD4+ or CD8+ T cells sorted from blood, taken in a trial of the OX40 agonist ivuxolimab. The receptors shown here come from an adult with an advanced solid tumor such as melanoma, head and neck, liver or kidney cancer.

J is TRBJ2-5 and V is TRBV7-2; unclear D gene. Germline CDR1 reads SGHTA; CDR2 reads FQGNSA. Trimming took off 2 bases at V and 5 bases at J, with 9 bases between the two ends. The CDR3 is made up of 13 amino acids. CDR3 nucleotide sequence: TGTGCCAGCAGCTTAAGGACGAGGGAGACCCAGTACTTC. It specifies CASSLRTRETQYF.

J is TRBJ2-7 and V is TRBV7-2; no clear D gene. The V and J ends lost 1 base and 2 bases respectively, with 12 bases between them. This CDR3 contains 15 residues. Germline CDR1 is SGHTA and CDR2 is FQGNSA. In DNA form, the CDR3 reads TGTGCCAGCAGCTTAGTCCCAGTCGGTACCTACGAGCAGTACTTC. Encoded protein: CASSLVPVGTYEQYF.

The chain recombines TRBV5-8 with TRBJ1-5, with TRBD1 matching 10 bases. The length of the CDR3 is 16 residues. Germline V lookup: CDR1 SGHTS, CDR2 YDEGEE. V lost 4 bases, J lost 4 bases, and 8 bases stayed unmatched. CDR3 region: CASSPRTGGTNQPQHF. CDR3 bases: TGTGCCAGCAGCCCCCGGACAGGGGGAACAAATCAGCCCCAGCATTTT.

The V and J genes are TRBV20-1 and TRBJ1-3; D uncertain. Trimming removed 8 bases at V and 2 bases at J, with 7 bases between. CDR1 and CDR2 (germline): DFQATT, SNEGSKA (reference sequence). The CDR3 loop spans 11 amino acids. CDR3 bases: TGCAGTACTTTCGCTGGAAACACCATATATTTT. Its translation: CSTFAGNTIYF.

The rearrangement joins TRBV2 to TRBJ1-2; D gene uncertain. The ends were cut back, 4 bases at V and 8 bases at J, with 11 bases in the middle. The germline gives CDR1 SNHLY, CDR2 FYNNEI. This CDR3 is 12 amino acids long. The CDR3 region is CASSADGPGYTF. CDR3 coding DNA: TGTGCCAGCAGTGCAGACGGTCCGGGCTACACCTTC.

This clone has only a few counts. This rearrangement joins TRBV4-2 to TRBJ2-3; 15 bases are a match to TRBD2. CDR1 and CDR2 (germline): LGHNA, YNFKEQ. V gave up 1 base and J gave up 4 bases; unmatched junction bases: 0. The CDR3 totals 16 residues. The CDR3 here is CASSQGTSGGADTQYF. Here the CDR3 DNA reads TGTGCCAGCAGCCAAGGGACTAGCGGGGGGGCAGATACGCAGTATTTT.

The gene calls are TRBV19 and TRBJ2-1; TRBD2 agrees at 8 bases. Looked up from germline, CDR1 is LNHDA and CDR2 is SQIVND (reference sequence). The CDR3 sequence is 14 residues long. Unmatched junction bases numbered 10, after V lost 10 bases and J lost 5 bases. CDR3 residues: CATRGLAGDNEQFF. The CDR3 DNA sequence: TGTGCCACCCGGGGGCTAGCGGGTGACAATGAGCAGTTCTTC.

The CDR3, as DNA: TGCAGCGTTGGAATTTTGGATGAGCAGTTCTTC. This encodes CSVGILDEQFF. The chain combines TRBV29-1 with TRBJ2-1; unclear D gene. Germline V gene sequence: CDR1 SQVTM, CDR2 ANQGSEA. The V gene lost 4 bases and the J gene lost 8 bases, with 9 bases spanning the gap. CDR3 size: 11 residues.

As DNA, the CDR3 is TGTGCCAGCTCACCGTTCACGGCTTGGCGGGAGGGTGGTAATGAGCAGTTCTTC. This translates into CASSPFTAWREGGNEQFF. This chain joins TRBV18 and TRBJ2-1, with TRBD2 matching 9 bases. The CDR3 is 18 residues long. From germline, CDR1 is KGHSH and CDR2 LQKENI. V shed 3 bases, J shed 7 bases, and the junction held 16 bases outside the gene matches. Full variable domain (rest looked up from reference TRBV18 and TRBJ2-1): NAGVMQNPRHLVRRRGQEARLRCSPMKGHSHVYWYRQLPEEGLKFMVYLQKENIIDESGMPKERFSAEFPKEGPSILRIQQVVRGDSAAYFCASSPFTAWREGGNEQFFGPGTRLTVL.

The V call is TRBV12-5, the J call TRBJ2-7, with D possibly TRBD1 on 6 matching bases. This CDR3 contains 12 residues. Trimming removed 5 bases at V and 5 bases at J, with 10 bases between. CDR1 is LGHNT, CDR2 FRNRAP, per germline. CDR3: CASGIWGHEQYF. The CDR3 region has the DNA TGTGCTAGTGGTATCTGGGGGCACGAGCAGTACTTC.